This TCR beta chain was captured in a study of blood T cell repertoires in COVID-19. Those enrolled in Seattle joined during active infection and were followed longitudinally afterward. This clone occurred a few times. The length of the CDR3 is 16 residues. After removal of 1 base from V and 0 bases from J, the junction contained 2 bases not matched to a gene. Germline V gene sequence: CDR1 LGHDT, CDR2 YNNKEL (reference sequence). TCRdb's copy holds only in-frame clones and misses some; the assay was immunoSEQ multiplex PCR. The sample has roughly 120,000 clones; 92% are singletons. The rearrangement joins TRBV3-1 (or the pseudogene TRBV3-2) to TRBJ2-3; 9 positions match TRBD2. This receptor was taken from a man in his fifties or sixties with COVID-19, enrolled during active disease. Sequencing was done on a sample of peripheral blood. The CDR3 DNA reads TGTGCCAGCAGCCAAGGGACTAGCGAAAGCACAGATACGCAGTATTTT. It encodes CASSQGTSESTDTQYF.